This T cell receptor beta chain was profiled in a study of siplizumab effects on memory and regulatory T cells. The CDR3 covers 12 residues. V lost 1 base and J lost 8, with 9 bases in between. From germline, CDR1 is SGHTA and CDR2 FQGNSA. Remarks on this clone: Its antigen is unknown.

Study-level points and caveats: Unstimulated subsets captured only a minor fraction of alloreactive clones. Memory cells that were CD4+ and unstimulated gave rise to alloreactive sequences, which siplizumab significantly reduced. The apparent diversity of naive T cells exceeded that of memory cells, and naive T cells seemed to make a major contribution to the alloresponse.

Around 10^5 TCR templates per sample were sequenced. TCRdb keeps only in-frame clones here, not all; method: immunoSEQ multiplex PCR. The data show about 97,000 clones, around nine tenths seen once. Sample: CD4+ T cells sorted from blood. The clonotype comes from a human donor in good health. The gene calls are TRBV7-2 and TRBJ2-7; no clear D. CDR3 sequence: CASSLGLGKQYF. CDR3 in DNA: TGTGCCAGCAGCTTAGGGTTAGGAAAGCAGTACTTC. The full variable domain, its missing parts supplied by reference TRBV7-2 and TRBJ2-7, is GAGVSQSPSNKVTEKGKDVELRCDPISGHTALYWYRQSLGQGLEFLIYFQGNSAPDKSGLPSDRFSAERTGGSVSTLTIQRTQQEDSAVYLCASSLGLGKQYFGPGTRLTVT.